This TCR beta chain was obtained from a study of blood T cell repertoires in COVID-19. About the study: Nucleic acid was either cDNA or gDNA, and it came from T cells, B-cell-depleted T cells, or PBMCs.

After removal of 4 bases from V and 2 bases from J, the junction contained 6 bases not matched to a gene. The germline CDR1 and CDR2 sequences are MGHRA and YSYEKL. The CDR3 totals 16 residues. Authors' analysis steps: Amplification with reference gene primers provided the estimates of nucleated cell counts. Generated by immunoSEQ multiplex PCR, the TCRdb table keeps only in-frame clones and is missing some. V, J and clone size were drawn from that table, and D and trimming were deduced from the DNA. The data contain some 140,000 clones, about 90% of them singletons. Input material: peripheral blood. The TCR sequence derives from a man aged 50-59 years with acute or convalescent COVID-19. The V gene is TRBV4-1, the J gene TRBJ2-5, with 11 bases lining up with TRBD1. The CDR3 spells CASSPGQGALQETQYF. The CDR3 region has the DNA TGCGCCAGCAGCCCAGGACAGGGGGCCCTTCAAGAGACCCAGTACTTC.